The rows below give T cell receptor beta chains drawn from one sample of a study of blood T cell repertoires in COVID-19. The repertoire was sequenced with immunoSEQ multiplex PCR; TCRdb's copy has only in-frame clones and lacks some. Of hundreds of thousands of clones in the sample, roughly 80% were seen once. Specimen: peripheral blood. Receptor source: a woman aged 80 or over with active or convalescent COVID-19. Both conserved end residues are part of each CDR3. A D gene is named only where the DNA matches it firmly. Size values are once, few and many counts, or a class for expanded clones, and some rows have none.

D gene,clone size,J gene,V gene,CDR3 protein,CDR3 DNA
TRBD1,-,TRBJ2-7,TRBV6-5,CASGPGTGLYEQYF,TGTGCCAGCGGGCCCGGGACAGGGCTCTACGAGCAGTACTTC
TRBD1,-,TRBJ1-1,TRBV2,CASSARTGGSEAFF,TGTGCCAGCAGTGCTCGGACAGGGGGCTCGGAAGCTTTCTTT
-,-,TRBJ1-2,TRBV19,CASTSRSRSGYTF,TGTGCCAGTACCTCTCGGAGCCGGTCGGGCTACACCTTC
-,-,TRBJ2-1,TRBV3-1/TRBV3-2,CASSPVQYNEQFF,TGTGCCAGCAGCCCCGTACAATACAATGAGCAGTTCTTC
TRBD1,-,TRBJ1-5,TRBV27,CASSLWSGQGSQPQHF,TGTGCCAGCAGTTTATGGTCAGGACAGGGTTCCCAGCCCCAGCATTTT
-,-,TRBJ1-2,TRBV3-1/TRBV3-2,CASSQGVLVYGYTF,TGTGCCAGCAGCCAAGGAGTTCTAGTCTATGGCTACACCTTC
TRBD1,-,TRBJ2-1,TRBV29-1,CSVRWRTGQDEQFF,TGCAGCGTGCGGTGGAGGACAGGGCAGGATGAGCAGTTCTTC
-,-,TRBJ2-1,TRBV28,CASSLADERRYNEQFF,TGTGCCAGCAGTTTAGCAGACGAACGGAGATACAATGAGCAGTTCTTC
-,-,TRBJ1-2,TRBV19,CASTQDRGNYGYTF,TGTGCCAGTACCCAGGACCGGGGAAACTATGGCTACACCTTC
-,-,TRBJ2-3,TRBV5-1,CASSLVSYTDTQYF,TGCGCCAGCAGCTTGGTTTCGTACACAGATACGCAGTATTTT
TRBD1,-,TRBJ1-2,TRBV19,CASSPQGAYGYTF,TGTGCCAGTAGCCCACAGGGGGCCTATGGCTACACCTTC
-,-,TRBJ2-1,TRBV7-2,CASSLARRGNEQFF,TGTGCCAGCAGCTTAGCAAGACGGGGAAATGAGCAGTTCTTC
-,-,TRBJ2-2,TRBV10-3,CAISELGPTDTGELFF,TGTGCCATCAGTGAGTTGGGCCCAACAGACACCGGGGAGCTGTTTTTT
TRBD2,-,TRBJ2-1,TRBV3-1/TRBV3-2,CASSHGLAFGNEQFF,TGTGCCAGCAGCCATGGACTAGCGTTTGGAAATGAGCAGTTCTTC
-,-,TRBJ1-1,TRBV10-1,CASSESDGGTEAFF,TGCGCCAGCAGTGAGTCCGACGGGGGCACTGAAGCTTTCTTT
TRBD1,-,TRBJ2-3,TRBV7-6,CASSPGTGLTDTQYF,TGTGCCAGCAGCCCCGGGACAGGGCTCACAGATACGCAGTATTTT
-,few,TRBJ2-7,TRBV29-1,CSVGMWQGGEQYF,TGCAGCGTTGGGATGTGGCAGGGAGGCGAGCAGTACTTC
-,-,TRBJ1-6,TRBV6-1,CASSESSGGIGSPLHF,TGTGCCAGCAGTGAATCTAGTGGGGGGATAGGATCACCCCTCCACTTT
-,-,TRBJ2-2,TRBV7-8,CASSLVGGTANTGELFF,TGTGCCAGCAGCTTAGTAGGAGGGACAGCGAACACCGGGGAGCTGTTTTTT
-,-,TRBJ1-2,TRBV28,CASSLGRYYGYTF,TGTGCCAGCAGTTTGGGCCGCTACTATGGCTACACCTTC
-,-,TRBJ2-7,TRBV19,CASCKGLGYEQYF,TGTGCCAGCTGCAAGGGGCTGGGGTACGAGCAGTACTTC
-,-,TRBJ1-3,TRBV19,CASSLGVRDTIYF,TGTGCCAGTAGTCTGGGAGTCCGAGACACCATATATTTT
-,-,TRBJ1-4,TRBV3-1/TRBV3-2,CASSHGRTAQDEKLFF,TGTGCCAGCAGCCACGGGCGGACAGCTCAAGATGAAAAACTGTTTTTT